This T cell receptor (beta chain) was captured by sequencing in a study of chemoradiotherapy in HPV16-positive cancers. The V segment lost 2 bases and the J segment 0 bases; nucleotides outside the gene matches: 2. Germline values: CDR1 MNHEY, CDR2 SVGAGI. The CDR3 runs to 16 residues. Method: immunoSEQ multiplex PCR; TCRdb's copy keeps in-frame clones and lacks some. This sample has around 25,000 clones, with more than 80% found just once. This clonotype originated in a human donor with HPV-associated anogenital cancer. The gene calls are TRBV6-5 and TRBJ2-3; the match to TRBD2 covers 10 bases. The starting material was blood, obtained from a patient who underwent chemoradiotherapy. The CDR3 DNA sequence: TGTGCCAGCAGTTACGGACTAGCGGAGAGCACAGATACGCAGTATTTT. Its translation is CASSYGLAESTDTQYF.